Listed below are T cell receptor beta chains from one sample, sequenced in a study of T cells after yellow fever vaccination. TCRdb re-called the 5' RACE reads with MiXCR, one entry per CDR3 protein. The profile shows about 75,000 distinct CDR3 sequences, around 7.7% of them singletons. The sequences come from CD8+ T cells sorted from PBMCs, collected 10 days after the first yellow fever vaccination. The receptors derive from a young man who received the YFV17D yellow fever vaccine. Both conserved end residues are part of each CDR3. D genes are given only for firm matches. The size field is filled for only some rows; it gives once, few, many or a size class.

clone size: many; J gene: TRBJ2-3; D gene: -; V gene: TRBV6-1; CDR3 protein: CASRDRTSTDTQYF; CDR3 DNA: TGTGCCAGCCGGGACCGGACTAGCACAGATACGCAGTATTTT
clone size: few; J gene: TRBJ2-5; D gene: -; V gene: TRBV27; CDR3 protein: CASSRLSGETQYF; CDR3 DNA: TGTGCCAGCAGTCGCTTGTCTGGGGAGACCCAGTACTTC
clone size: many; J gene: TRBJ1-1; D gene: -; V gene: TRBV14; CDR3 protein: CASSPRGANTEAFF; CDR3 DNA: TGTGCCAGCAGCCCCCGCGGAGCGAACACTGAAGCTTTCTTT
clone size: many; J gene: TRBJ2-5; D gene: -; V gene: TRBV2; CDR3 protein: CASRAGAQETQYF; CDR3 DNA: TGTGCCAGCAGGGCAGGGGCGCAAGAGACCCAGTACTTC
clone size: -; J gene: TRBJ2-2; D gene: TRBD2; V gene: TRBV20-1; CDR3 protein: CEASGVGAGELFF; CDR3 DNA: TGCGAAGCTAGCGGGGTGGGAGCCGGGGAGCTGTTTTTT
clone size: -; J gene: TRBJ2-1; D gene: -; V gene: TRBV7-6; CDR3 protein: CASSQNYNEQFF; CDR3 DNA: TGTGCCAGCAGCCAAAACTACAATGAGCAGTTCTTC
clone size: once; J gene: TRBJ1-1; D gene: -; V gene: TRBV5-6; CDR3 protein: CASGPGQPTEAFF; CDR3 DNA: TGTGCCAGCGGCCCCGGGCAGCCCACTGAAGCTTTCTTT
clone size: many; J gene: TRBJ2-7; D gene: -; V gene: TRBV6-4; CDR3 protein: CASSEGPTYEQYF; CDR3 DNA: TGTGCCAGCAGTGAGGGTCCCACCTACGAGCAGTACTTC
clone size: few; J gene: TRBJ2-1; D gene: -; V gene: TRBV7-9; CDR3 protein: CASSLAAYGEQFF; CDR3 DNA: TGTGCCAGCAGCTTAGCTGCCTATGGTGAGCAGTTCTTC
clone size: many; J gene: TRBJ2-1; D gene: TRBD2; V gene: TRBV7-9; CDR3 protein: CASSFSAGAYNEQFF; CDR3 DNA: TGTGCCAGCAGCTTTTCGGCGGGGGCCTACAATGAGCAGTTCTTC
clone size: many; J gene: TRBJ1-1; D gene: -; V gene: TRBV28; CDR3 protein: CASSFTGAPEAFF; CDR3 DNA: TGTGCCAGCAGTTTCACGGGGGCGCCTGAAGCTTTCTTT
clone size: -; J gene: TRBJ1-2; D gene: -; V gene: TRBV19; CDR3 protein: CASSTAGRESYTF; CDR3 DNA: TGTGCCAGTAGTACAGCCGGGAGAGAAAGCTACACCTTC
clone size: -; J gene: TRBJ1-5; D gene: -; V gene: TRBV15; CDR3 protein: CATSRGVGNQPQHF; CDR3 DNA: TGTGCCACCAGCCGCGGGGTGGGGAATCAGCCCCAGCATTTT
clone size: many; J gene: TRBJ1-1; D gene: -; V gene: TRBV7-9; CDR3 protein: CASSPGGTEAFF; CDR3 DNA: TGTGCCAGCAGCCCCGGGGGAACTGAAGCTTTCTTT
clone size: few; J gene: TRBJ1-5; D gene: -; V gene: TRBV20-1; CDR3 protein: CSARDLGVGQPQHF; CDR3 DNA: TGCAGTGCTAGAGATTTGGGAGTAGGGCAGCCCCAGCATTTT
clone size: many; J gene: TRBJ2-1; D gene: -; V gene: TRBV29-1; CDR3 protein: CSVEVGSRRGEQFF; CDR3 DNA: TGCAGCGTTGAAGTCGGTAGTAGGAGGGGTGAGCAGTTCTTC
clone size: many; J gene: TRBJ2-3; D gene: -; V gene: TRBV5-1; CDR3 protein: CASSLEGQFTDTQYF; CDR3 DNA: TGCGCCAGCAGCTTGGAAGGACAGTTCACAGATACGCAGTATTTT
clone size: few; J gene: TRBJ2-1; D gene: -; V gene: TRBV6-2/TRBV6-3; CDR3 protein: CASSRTSYNEQFF; CDR3 DNA: TGTGCCAGCAGTAGAACTTCCTACAATGAGCAGTTCTTC
clone size: once; J gene: TRBJ2-2; D gene: -; V gene: TRBV10-3; CDR3 protein: CAISSPTRQVKPGELFF; CDR3 DNA: TGTGCCATCAGTAGCCCGACTCGACAGGTTAAGCCCGGGGAGCTGTTTTTT
clone size: few; J gene: TRBJ2-7; D gene: TRBD1; V gene: TRBV4-3; CDR3 protein: CASSQDRTGGNAYEQYF; CDR3 DNA: TGCGCCAGCAGCCAAGATAGGACAGGGGGCAACGCCTACGAGCAGTACTTC
clone size: many; J gene: TRBJ2-7; D gene: -; V gene: TRBV5-5; CDR3 protein: CASSLREAYEQYF; CDR3 DNA: TGTGCCAGCAGCTTGCGTGAAGCCTACGAGCAGTACTTC
clone size: -; J gene: TRBJ2-3; D gene: -; V gene: TRBV4-1; CDR3 protein: CASSQGPGATDTQYF; CDR3 DNA: TGCGCCAGCAGCCAAGGGCCGGGGGCCACAGATACGCAGTATTTT
clone size: many; J gene: TRBJ1-6; D gene: -; V gene: TRBV30; CDR3 protein: CAWSEPSPLHF; CDR3 DNA: TGTGCCTGGAGTGAACCCTCACCCCTCCACTTT
clone size: many; J gene: TRBJ1-4; D gene: -; V gene: TRBV29-1; CDR3 protein: CSVELNEKLFF; CDR3 DNA: TGCAGCGTTGAGCTTAATGAAAAACTGTTTTTT
clone size: many; J gene: TRBJ2-3; D gene: -; V gene: TRBV4-1; CDR3 protein: CASSRLPRETSTDTQYF; CDR3 DNA: TGCGCCAGCAGCCGCCTTCCTAGGGAAACTAGCACAGATACGCAGTATTTT
clone size: many; J gene: TRBJ1-1; D gene: TRBD1; V gene: TRBV4-1; CDR3 protein: CASSQKGQGNTEAFF; CDR3 DNA: TGCGCCAGCAGCCAGAAGGGACAGGGGAACACTGAAGCTTTCTTT
clone size: few; J gene: TRBJ2-2; D gene: -; V gene: TRBV4-1; CDR3 protein: CASSQTGVGRGELFF; CDR3 DNA: TGCGCCAGCAGCCAAACAGGGGTGGGGAGGGGGGAGCTGTTTTTT
clone size: many; J gene: TRBJ2-3; D gene: TRBD1; V gene: TRBV5-1; CDR3 protein: CASSLVVGRDRGGDTQYF; CDR3 DNA: TGCGCCAGCAGCTTGGTCGTCGGAAGGGACAGGGGGGGAGATACGCAGTATTTT
clone size: -; J gene: TRBJ2-7; D gene: -; V gene: TRBV4-2; CDR3 protein: CASSQEGRPSSYEQYF; CDR3 DNA: TGTGCCAGCAGCCAAGAGGGCCGGCCGAGCTCCTACGAGCAGTACTTC
clone size: -; J gene: TRBJ2-5; D gene: -; V gene: TRBV19; CDR3 protein: CASSLGTGIQETQYF; CDR3 DNA: TGTGCCAGTAGTCTCGGGACTGGCATCCAAGAGACCCAGTACTTC
clone size: -; J gene: TRBJ2-1; D gene: TRBD2; V gene: TRBV7-7; CDR3 protein: CASSPSRAGVLRQFF; CDR3 DNA: TGTGCTAGCAGCCCTTCTAGGGCGGGGGTCCTCCGACAGTTCTTC
clone size: many; J gene: TRBJ1-1; D gene: -; V gene: TRBV7-8; CDR3 protein: CASSLGQTYTEAFF; CDR3 DNA: TGTGCCAGCAGCTTAGGACAGACCTACACTGAAGCTTTCTTT
clone size: many; J gene: TRBJ2-1; D gene: -; V gene: TRBV5-1; CDR3 protein: CASSLEWNNEQFF; CDR3 DNA: TGCGCCAGCAGCTTGGAGTGGAACAATGAGCAGTTCTTC
clone size: many; J gene: TRBJ2-1; D gene: TRBD1; V gene: TRBV24-1; CDR3 protein: CATSDRDSPKVDEQFF; CDR3 DNA: TGTGCCACCAGTGATAGGGACAGTCCGAAAGTCGATGAGCAGTTCTTC
clone size: -; J gene: TRBJ2-3; D gene: TRBD2; V gene: TRBV7-6; CDR3 protein: CASSISGGPVDTQYF; CDR3 DNA: TGTGCCAGCAGCATTAGCGGGGGGCCGGTAGATACGCAGTATTTT
clone size: many; J gene: TRBJ1-6; D gene: -; V gene: TRBV5-1; CDR3 protein: CASSESIEVSSSPLHF; CDR3 DNA: TGCGCCAGCAGCGAGAGTATCGAGGTCTCTAGTTCACCCCTCCACTTT
clone size: few; J gene: TRBJ2-1; D gene: -; V gene: TRBV7-9; CDR3 protein: CASSLLSYSYNEQFF; CDR3 DNA: TGTGCCAGCAGCTTACTCAGCTACTCCTACAATGAGCAGTTCTTC
clone size: many; J gene: TRBJ2-2; D gene: -; V gene: TRBV4-3; CDR3 protein: CASSQDLAGELFF; CDR3 DNA: TGCGCCAGCAGCCAAGATTTGGCCGGGGAGCTGTTTTTT
clone size: few; J gene: TRBJ2-2; D gene: -; V gene: TRBV19; CDR3 protein: CASSHATGELFF; CDR3 DNA: TGTGCCAGTAGCCATGCGACCGGGGAGCTGTTTTTT
clone size: -; J gene: TRBJ1-1; D gene: TRBD1; V gene: TRBV4-1; CDR3 protein: CASSQQGGGTEAFF; CDR3 DNA: TGCGCCAGCAGCCAGCAGGGGGGGGGGACTGAAGCTTTCTTT
clone size: -; J gene: TRBJ2-1; D gene: -; V gene: TRBV20-1; CDR3 protein: CSARDRERSYNEQFF; CDR3 DNA: TGCAGTGCTAGAGATAGGGAGCGGTCCTACAATGAGCAGTTCTTC
clone size: many; J gene: TRBJ2-7; D gene: TRBD1; V gene: TRBV29-1; CDR3 protein: CSVEEAGTGIPYEQYF; CDR3 DNA: TGCAGCGTTGAAGAAGCCGGGACAGGGATCCCCTACGAGCAGTACTTC
clone size: -; J gene: TRBJ2-1; D gene: TRBD2; V gene: TRBV19; CDR3 protein: CASSQELAGVSYNEQFF; CDR3 DNA: TGTGCCAGTAGCCAAGAACTAGCGGGGGTCTCCTACAATGAGCAGTTCTTC
clone size: many; J gene: TRBJ2-5; D gene: -; V gene: TRBV9; CDR3 protein: CASSVDQREETQYF; CDR3 DNA: TGTGCCAGCAGTGTGGATCAGCGGGAAGAGACCCAGTACTTC
clone size: -; J gene: TRBJ1-6; D gene: TRBD1; V gene: TRBV7-2; CDR3 protein: CASSPLGQRDSPLHF; CDR3 DNA: TGTGCCAGCAGCCCACTGGGACAGAGAGATTCACCCCTCCACTTT
clone size: -; J gene: TRBJ2-1; D gene: -; V gene: TRBV10-3; CDR3 protein: CAISESVVLNNEQFF; CDR3 DNA: TGTGCCATCAGTGAGTCTGTAGTTTTGAACAATGAGCAGTTCTTC
clone size: many; J gene: TRBJ2-1; D gene: -; V gene: TRBV5-1; CDR3 protein: CASSPPGGRGDEQFF; CDR3 DNA: TGCGCCAGCAGCCCCCCTGGGGGGCGAGGGGATGAGCAGTTCTTC